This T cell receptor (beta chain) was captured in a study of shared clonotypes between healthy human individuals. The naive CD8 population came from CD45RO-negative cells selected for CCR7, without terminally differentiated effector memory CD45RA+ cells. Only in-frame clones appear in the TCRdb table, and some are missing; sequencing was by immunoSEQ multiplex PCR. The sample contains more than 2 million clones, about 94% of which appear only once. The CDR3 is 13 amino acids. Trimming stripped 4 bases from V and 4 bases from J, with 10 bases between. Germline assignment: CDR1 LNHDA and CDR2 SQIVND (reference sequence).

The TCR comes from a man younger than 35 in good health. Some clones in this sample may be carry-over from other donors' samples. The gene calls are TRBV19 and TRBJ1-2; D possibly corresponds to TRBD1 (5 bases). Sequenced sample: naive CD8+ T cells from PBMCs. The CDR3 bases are TGTGCCAGTAGTACGGACACGTCCTATGGCTACACCTTC. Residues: CASSTDTSYGYTF.